A selection of T cell receptor beta chains follows, all from one sample in a study of cytomegalovirus exposure and HLA in healthy donors. Generated by immunoSEQ multiplex PCR, the TCRdb table keeps only in-frame clones and is missing some. The sample records over 100,000 clones, roughly 63% being singletons. The sequenced sample was PBMCs. The receptor source for this set is a woman aged 65 to 85 in good health and CMV-seropositive. The CDR3 runs from the conserved cysteine through the conserved F or W. The D gene is left open where the match is weak. The size entry is marked missing in some rows and otherwise reads once, few, many or a size class.

TRBV4-1	TRBJ2-3	.	.	TGCGCCAGCAGCCAAGGACCGTGGAGGGGGGGCCAAGCAGATACGCAGTATTTT	CASSQGPWRGGQADTQYF
TRBV4-1	TRBJ1-3	.	few	TGCGCCAGCAGCCAAGTCCAGGGCGAAGGTTTAGGAAACACCATATATTTT	CASSQVQGEGLGNTIYF
TRBV5-6	TRBJ1-5	.	few	TGTGCCAGCAGCTTGTTTACAGGGTTGGGCAATCAGCCCCAGCATTTT	CASSLFTGLGNQPQHF
TRBV7-6	TRBJ1-1	.	.	TGTGCCAGCAGCCCGCTGGGGGCGAACACTGAAGCTTTCTTT	CASSPLGANTEAFF
TRBV18	TRBJ2-3	TRBD1	.	TGTGCCAGCTCACCACTTGACAGGGGCGATACGCAGTATTTT	CASSPLDRGDTQYF
TRBV7-2	TRBJ2-5	TRBD2	few	TGTGCCAGCAGCCACGGACTAGACGGAGAGACCCAGTACTTC	CASSHGLDGETQYF
TRBV6-5	TRBJ1-2	.	.	TGTGCCAGCAGGGCGACCGGGACTAACTATGGCTACACCTTC	CASRATGTNYGYTF
TRBV5-4	TRBJ1-2	TRBD1	.	TGTGCCAGCAGCTTTACAGGGGGCCGGAACTATGGCTACACCTTC	CASSFTGGRNYGYTF
TRBV7-7	TRBJ2-2	TRBD2	.	TGTGCCAGCAGCCGTCGGACTAGCGGGGAGGTTCGGGGCGGGGAGCTGTTTTTT	CASSRRTSGEVRGGELFF
TRBV19	TRBJ2-3	.	few	TGTGCCAGTAGTATAGGAGTGGAGCGGCGGGATACGCAGTATTTT	CASSIGVERRDTQYF
TRBV6-5	TRBJ1-1	.	.	TGTGCCAGCAGGCAAACTACATGGAACACTGAAGCTTTCTTT	CASRQTTWNTEAFF
TRBV7-2	TRBJ1-2	.	few	TGTGCCAGCACCCTAGGGGGGGGCGAAGACTATGGCTACACCTTC	CASTLGGGEDYGYTF
TRBV7-3	TRBJ2-2	TRBD2	.	TGTGCCAGCAGCGCCACGGGGGGGCCCCCCGGGGAGCTGTTTTTT	CASSATGGPPGELFF
TRBV11-2	TRBJ1-1	TRBD1	.	TGTGCCAGCACCCCATTACAGGGGGCATACACTGAAGCTTTCTTT	CASTPLQGAYTEAFF